This T cell receptor (beta chain) was profiled in a study of T cells in Graves' hyperthyroidism and ophthalmopathy. The study, taken as a whole, reports: Appearing also in blood were most of the thyroid clonotypes expanded above 0.001.

Researchers defined stable Graves' hyperthyroidism as no ophthalmopathy progression within 18 months. RNA transcripts yielded amplified TCR beta CDR3 regions. The TCR CDR3 first-round RT-PCR relied on the HTBI primer set. MiXCR, applied by TCRdb to the multiplex PCR reads, yields one record per CDR3 protein. The profile covers approximately 710,000 distinct CDR3 sequences, with 17% appearing a single time and around 15% taken by the ten largest. The CDR3 totals 15 residues. V lost 6 bases to trimming and J lost 2 bases; unmatched junction nucleotides: 9. Germline CDR1 and CDR2: LGHDT and YNNKEL (reference sequence). This clonotype was recorded at least ten times. The antigen is undetermined.

This chain joins TRBV3-1 and TRBJ2-7, with 8 nucleotides matching TRBD2. The sequenced sample consisted of blood. The sequence derives from a man aged 50-60 years with Graves' hyperthyroidism. CDR3 in DNA: TGTGCCAGCAGTCCCGGGCCCGGGAGGGCCTACGAGCAGTACTTC. It is translated as CASSPGPGRAYEQYF.